This passage covers 26 T cell receptor beta chains from one sample sequenced in a study of T cell responses to AZD1222 COVID-19 vaccine. Sequenced by immunoSEQ multiplex PCR; TCRdb stores in-frame clones only, minus some. This sample yields 90,000 or so clones, of which 88% are seen a single time; about 16% belongs to the top ten. Material: peripheral blood, obtained on day 0 of AZD1222 vaccination. The receptors come from an adult in good health.

The chain employs TRBV18 and TRBJ2-5; the D gene is possibly TRBD1 (6 bases). CDR3 length: 14 residues. In germline, CDR1 is KGHSH, CDR2 LQKENI. Trimming removed 3 bases from V and 4 bases from J, with 12 bases in between. In nucleotides, the CDR3 is TGTGCCAGCTCACCGGACAGTTCCCGAGAGACCCAGTACTTC. Translating gives CASSPDSSRETQYF.

V is TRBV28 and J is TRBJ1-5, with no clear D. In germline, CDR1 is MDHEN, CDR2 SYDVKM. Deletions cut 3 bases from V and 7 bases from J, with 10 bases between. The CDR3 loop spans 13 amino acids. The CDR3 sequence: CASSLERWQPQHF. The CDR3 DNA reads as TGTGCCAGCAGTTTGGAAAGGTGGCAGCCCCAGCATTTT.

This clone was recorded once. The rearrangement links TRBV11-2 to TRBJ1-2; 10 bases map to TRBD1. The CDR3 spans 17 residues. Trimming cost V 0 bases and J 5 bases; bases outside gene matches: 9. Germline CDR1 is SGHAT and CDR2 is FQNNGV. Written as DNA, the CDR3 is TGTGCCAGCAGCTTAGATTCCCGGGACAGGGGAATTTATGGCTACACCTTC. Residues: CASSLDSRDRGIYGYTF.

The chain employs TRBV30 and TRBJ2-7; 13 bases agree with TRBD2. The CDR3 totals 14 residues. The ends lost 5 bases at V and 4 bases at J; junction bases unmatched: 5. Germline CDR1 and CDR2: GTSNPN and SVGIG (reference sequence). For the CDR3, the DNA is TGTGCCTGGCACCCGGGACTAGCGGGGTACGAGCAGTACTTC. It codes for CAWHPGLAGYEQYF.

V usage is TRBV6-5 and J usage is TRBJ2-1; TRBD1 might be the D (6 bases). This CDR3 is built from 15 residues. Looked up from germline, CDR1 is MNHEY and CDR2 is SVGAGI. V was trimmed by 2 bases and J by 0 bases, leaving 8 bases between them. The CDR3 sequence: CASSYDRNSYNEQFF. CDR3 coding DNA: TGTGCCAGCAGTTACGACAGGAACTCCTACAATGAGCAGTTCTTC.

The CDR3 nucleotides read TGTGCCATCAGCAGCTCTACAGGTGAAATTGGTGAGCAGTTCTTC. As protein: CAISSSTGEIGEQFF. V is TRBV10-3 and J is TRBJ2-1; tentatively, D is TRBD1 (5 bases). The length of the CDR3 is 15 residues. Germline-derived CDR1 and CDR2 are ENHRY and SYGVKD. Trimming removed 6 bases from V and 9 bases from J, with 21 bases in between.

This clone appeared a single time. This chain connects TRBV5-1 to TRBJ1-4, with TRBD1 identical over 9 bases. Unmatched junction bases numbered 5, after V lost 4 bases and J lost 7 bases. The CDR3 has 14 amino acids. The germline V gene encodes CDR1 SGHRS and CDR2 YFSETQ. CDR3 sequence (DNA): TGCGCCAGCAGCACCGGACAGGGGCTTGAAAAACTGTTTTTT. Protein sequence: CASSTGQGLEKLFF.

In this sample, this clone turned up many times. The DNA of the CDR3 is TGTGCCAGTAGCGGGGGGAACACTGAAGCTTTCTTT. Translated, it gives CASSGGNTEAFF. The chain links TRBV19 to TRBJ1-1, with D perhaps TRBD1 (5 bases). The CDR3 covers 12 residues. Trimming removed 6 bases from V and 1 base from J, with 6 bases in between. Germline CDR1 is LNHDA and CDR2 is SQIVND (reference sequence).

The J gene is TRBJ2-7, the V gene TRBV4-2, with no clear D. Trimming removed 0 bases at V and 2 bases at J, with 11 bases between. CDR3 length: 15 residues. Germline CDR1 reads LGHNA; CDR2 reads YNFKEQ. The CDR3 DNA reads as TGTGCCAGCAGCCAAGATATCCAGACCCCCTACGAGCAGTACTTC. This sequence encodes CASSQDIQTPYEQYF.

The rearrangement uses TRBV9 and TRBJ2-1, with D possibly matching TRBD2 (6 bases). Germline loops: CDR1 SGDLS, CDR2 YYNGEE. CDR3 length: 16 residues. The V gene lost 0 bases and the J gene lost 0 bases, with 10 bases spanning the gap. The CDR3 loop is CASSVVEDYSYNEQFF. The CDR3 bases are TGTGCCAGCAGCGTAGTAGAGGACTACTCCTACAATGAGCAGTTCTTC.

The rearrangement joins TRBV9 to TRBJ1-1; TRBD1 aligns across 8 bases. Germline V gene sequence: CDR1 SGDLS, CDR2 YYNGEE. With 5 bases clipped from V and 1 base from J, the junction kept 4 bases outside the gene matches. There are 14 residues in the CDR3. The CDR3 bases are TGTGCCAGCAGAAGGGGACAGGCGAACACTGAAGCTTTCTTT. Translating it yields CASRRGQANTEAFF.

The chain employs TRBV4-2 and TRBJ1-2; no clear D. Germline V gene lookup returns CDR1 LGHNA and CDR2 YNFKEQ. Trimming cost V 3 bases and J 5 bases, with 4 bases left between them. This CDR3 is 11 amino acids long. This chain's CDR3 is CASSHPYGYTF. Written as DNA, the CDR3 is TGTGCCAGCAGCCACCCGTATGGCTACACCTTC.

The J gene is TRBJ1-1, the V gene TRBV5-1; no reliable D call. Germline CDR1 is SGHRS and CDR2 is YFSETQ. V lost 4 bases, J lost 4 bases, and 11 bases lay in between. The CDR3 is 13 amino acids. This CDR3 reads CASSLASGTEAFF. CDR3 nucleotide sequence: TGCGCCAGCAGCCTAGCATCGGGCACTGAAGCTTTCTTT.

The chain recombines TRBV19 with TRBJ1-1, with TRBD1 matching over 11 bases. In germline, CDR1 is LNHDA, CDR2 SQIVND (reference sequence). This CDR3 comprises 15 residues. Losses at the gene ends were 6 bases for V and 4 bases for J; bases not matched to a gene: 7. CDR3 nucleotides: TGTGCCAGTAGGCCGGGACAGGGGGTTTTCACTGAAGCTTTCTTT. Its translation is CASRPGQGVFTEAFF.

The rearrangement uses TRBV10-3 and TRBJ1-1; D is ambiguous. Germline V lookup: CDR1 ENHRY, CDR2 SYGVKD. The CDR3 runs 17 residues. V lost 3 bases and J 1 base, leaving 18 bases between the germline ends. The CDR3 sequence: CAISDPTRTGKNTEAFF. CDR3 sequence (DNA): TGTGCCATCAGTGATCCCACCCGGACCGGTAAGAACACTGAAGCTTTCTTT.

On this clone: In the same sample, other DNA sequences code for this CDR3. The genes are TRBV11-2 and TRBJ2-7, with TRBD2 matching over 11 bases. After removal of 3 bases from V and 3 bases from J, the junction contained 1 base not matched to a gene. Germline V gene sequence: CDR1 SGHAT, CDR2 FQNNGV. This CDR3 spans 14 amino acids. The CDR3 sequence: CASSFGTSGYEQYF. DNA for the CDR3: TGTGCCAGCAGCTTCGGGACTAGCGGCTACGAGCAGTACTTC.

Turning to this clone: Different DNA sequences within this sample yield the same CDR3. The genes are TRBV19 and TRBJ2-1, with 10 bases aligning to TRBD2. This CDR3 is 15 amino acids long. Germline V gene data show CDR1 as LNHDA and CDR2 as SQIVND (reference sequence). Trimming cost V 6 bases and J 3 bases; bases outside gene matches: 5. The CDR3 DNA sequence: TGTGCCAGTAGACCCGGACTAGCGGTCTACAATGAGCAGTTCTTC. Encoded protein: CASRPGLAVYNEQFF.

V and J are TRBV5-5 and TRBJ1-2; D is possibly TRBD1 (6 bases). Per germline, CDR1 SGHKS and CDR2 YYEKEE (reference sequence). The CDR3 runs to 13 residues. V was shortened by 3 bases and J by 5 bases, with 11 bases between the two germline ends. This CDR3 is CASSSTGRYGYTF. CDR3 coding DNA: TGTGCCAGCAGCTCCACAGGGCGGTATGGCTACACCTTC.

The genes are TRBV5-1 and TRBJ2-3; 10 bases align to TRBD2. CDR1 is SGHRS and CDR2 is YFSETQ in the germline V gene. Germline trimming cut 0 bases from V and 1 base from J; bases unmatched to any gene: 8. CDR3 length equals 18 residues. CDR3 in DNA: TGCGCCAGCAGCTTGGGGTCTAGCGGGAGAGTTGGCACAGATACGCAGTATTTT. It specifies CASSLGSSGRVGTDTQYF.

In this sample, this clone turned up a few times. The rearrangement links TRBV29-1 to TRBJ2-5; D tentatively fits TRBD1 or TRBD2 (5 bases each). The CDR3 sequence is 12 residues long. Germline-derived CDR1 and CDR2 are SQVTM and ANQGSEA. V lost 4 bases and J lost 5, with 11 bases in between. Here the CDR3 DNA reads TGCAGCGTTGGGGGGTCTTTTGAGACCCAGTACTTC. Its protein is CSVGGSFETQYF.

This clone was detected only once. V is TRBV27 and J is TRBJ2-7, with D hard to call. The CDR3 loop spans 13 amino acids. V lost 2 bases and J lost 0, with 5 bases in between. The germline V gene encodes CDR1 MNHEY and CDR2 SMNVEV (reference sequence). This CDR3 reads CASSLRPSYEQYF. The CDR3 DNA reads TGTGCCAGCAGTTTAAGGCCCTCCTACGAGCAGTACTTC.

The chain carries TRBV15 and TRBJ2-7, with D unresolved. The CDR3 is 14 residues long. Germline values: CDR1 LNHNV, CDR2 YYDKDF (reference sequence). V was clipped by 2 bases and J by 3 bases, with 11 bases between them. In nucleotides, the CDR3 is TGTGCCACCAGCAGACTAGGCAACAGCTACGAGCAGTACTTC. Residues: CATSRLGNSYEQYF.

V and J are TRBV5-4 and TRBJ2-5; D call uncertain. Trimming removed 0 bases at V and 5 bases at J, with 5 bases between. Germline V gene sequence: CDR1 SGHNT, CDR2 YYREEE (reference sequence). CDR3 length: 12 residues. CDR3 amino acids: CASSLEEETQYF. CDR3 bases: TGTGCCAGCAGCTTGGAAGAGGAGACCCAGTACTTC.

This chain joins TRBV7-9 and TRBJ1-3; 8 bases agree with TRBD1. After removal of 6 bases from V and 1 base from J, the junction contained 5 bases not matched to a gene. The germline gives CDR1 SEHNR, CDR2 FQNEAQ (reference sequence). The CDR3 consists of 15 residues. CDR3 amino acids: CASSLDRVSGNTIYF. CDR3 coding DNA: TGTGCCAGCAGTCTGGACAGGGTATCTGGAAACACCATATATTTT. The variable domain in full, with the rest retrieved from reference TRBV7-9 and TRBJ1-3, is DTGVSQNPRHKITKRGQNVTFRCDPISEHNRLYWYRQTLGQGPEFLTYFQNEAQLEKSRLLSDRFSAERPKGSFSTLEIQRTEQGDSAMYLCASSLDRVSGNTIYFGEGSWLTVV.

J is TRBJ1-5 and V is TRBV2; 8 bases match TRBD1. This CDR3 region has 15 residues. V gave up 6 bases and J gave up 1 base; unmatched junction bases: 5. Germline lookup yields CDR1 SNHLY and CDR2 FYNNEI. The CDR3 loop is CASREQGVSNQPQHF. The DNA of the CDR3 is TGTGCCAGCAGAGAACAGGGGGTGAGCAATCAGCCCCAGCATTTT. Full variable domain (rest looked up from reference TRBV2 and TRBJ1-5): EPEVTQTPSHQVTQMGQEVILRCVPISNHLYFYWYRQILGQKVEFLVSFYNNEISEKSEIFDDQFSVERPDGSNFTLKIRSTKLEDSAMYFCASREQGVSNQPQHFGDGTRLSIL.

The chain combines TRBV5-1 with TRBJ1-3; tentative D call: TRBD1 (5 bases). Trimming cost V 3 bases and J 2 bases, with 15 bases left between them. Germline CDR1 is SGHRS and CDR2 is YFSETQ. The CDR3 is 16 amino acids. In nucleotides, the CDR3 is TGCGCCAGCAGCTCAAGCCTTGGGGGAGCTGGAAACACCATATATTTT. This gives the protein CASSSSLGGAGNTIYF.